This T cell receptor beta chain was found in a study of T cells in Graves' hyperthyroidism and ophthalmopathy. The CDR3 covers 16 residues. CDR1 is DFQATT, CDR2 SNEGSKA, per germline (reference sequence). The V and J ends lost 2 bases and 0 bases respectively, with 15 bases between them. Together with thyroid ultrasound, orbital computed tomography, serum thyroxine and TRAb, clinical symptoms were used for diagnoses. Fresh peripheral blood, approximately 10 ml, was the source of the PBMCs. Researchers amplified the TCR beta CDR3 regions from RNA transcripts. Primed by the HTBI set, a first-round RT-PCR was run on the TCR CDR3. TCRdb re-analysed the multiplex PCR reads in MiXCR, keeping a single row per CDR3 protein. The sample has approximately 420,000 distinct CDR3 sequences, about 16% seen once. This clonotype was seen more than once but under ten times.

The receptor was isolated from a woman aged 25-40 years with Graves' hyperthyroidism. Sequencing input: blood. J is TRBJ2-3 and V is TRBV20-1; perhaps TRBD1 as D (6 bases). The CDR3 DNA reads TGCAGTGCTAGAAGTGGACAGCTTAGCAGCACAGATACGCAGTATTTT. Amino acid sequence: CSARSGQLSSTDTQYF.